This record covers a single TCR beta chain. The antigen remains undetermined. The data were taken from a study of OX40 agonist ivuxolimab in advanced cancers. Study conclusions and caveats: Researchers did not determine the expanded peripheral T cells' antigen specificity. Expanded clones were, on average, more numerous in CD8+ T cells than in CD4+. Some nonresponders likewise displayed low normalized T-cell clonal expansion.

The method was immunoSEQ multiplex PCR; TCRdb's version includes in-frame clones alone and lacks a portion of them. Of more than 45,000 clones listed, about 81% are singletons. The receptor comes from an adult with an advanced solid tumor such as melanoma, head and neck, liver or kidney cancer. The specimen was CD4+ or CD8+ T cells sorted from blood, collected in a trial of the OX40 agonist ivuxolimab.

The CDR3 sequence is CASSMRLATNEQFF. The CDR3 coding sequence is TGTGCCAGCAGCATGCGACTAGCGACCAATGAGCAGTTCTTC. This chain links TRBV5-4 with TRBJ2-1, with 8 positions matching TRBD2. Looked up from germline, CDR1 is SGHNT and CDR2 is YYREEE (reference sequence). J was trimmed by 6 bases and V by 4 bases; bases with no gene match: 6. The CDR3 is 14 amino acids.